This note documents a single TCR beta chain sequence. The antigen is unknown. The data are from a study of T cell repertoires and HLA-DP antigens. Looking at the study overall: Pre-culture CD4+ samples used roughly 1,200 ng DNA versus around 230 ng for CD137+CD4+ sorts.

Germline CDR1 is MNHNS and CDR2 is SASEGT. This CDR3 is built from 15 residues. Deletions cut 1 base from V and 1 base from J, with 5 bases between. TCRdb's copy holds only in-frame clones and misses some; the assay was immunoSEQ multiplex PCR. The table has fewer than 95,000 clones, approximately 89% seen once; the top ten hold about 1.7%. Source material: CD4+ T cells from PBMCs. The chain recombines TRBV6-1 with TRBJ2-6; D may be TRBD2 (5 bases). The clonotype was recovered from a man aged 50 or older in good health and CMV-seronegative. CDR3 residues: CASSEGGSGANVLTF. CDR3 DNA sequence: TGTGCCAGCAGTGAAGGAGGGTCTGGGGCCAACGTCCTGACTTTC.